The 20 T cell receptor beta chains below all came from one sample that was sequenced in a study of blood T cell repertoires in COVID-19. Generated by immunoSEQ multiplex PCR, the TCRdb table keeps only in-frame clones and is missing some. The sample includes about 42,000 clones, about 89% of them seen just once. Input material: peripheral blood. These receptors were obtained from a human donor in a cohort sampled during active COVID-19.

The chain is built from TRBV5-1 and TRBJ1-1; TRBD1 aligns across 7 bases. This CDR3 region has 14 residues. Germline trimming cut 5 bases from V and 0 bases from J; bases unmatched to any gene: 4. The germline V gene has CDR1 SGHRS and CDR2 YFSETQ. The CDR3 loop is CASSTGTVNTEAFF. The CDR3 bases are TGCGCCAGCAGTACCGGGACAGTGAACACTGAAGCTTTCTTT.

The genes are TRBV6-5 and TRBJ1-1; D is perhaps TRBD1 (5 bases). CDR1 and CDR2 (germline): MNHEY, SVGAGI. The CDR3 is 14 amino acids. V was cut by 4 bases and J by 0 bases, with 9 bases left in between. The CDR3 is CASSLTEVNTEAFF. The CDR3 bases are TGTGCCAGCAGTTTGACAGAGGTGAACACTGAAGCTTTCTTT.

The chain couples TRBV9 to TRBJ2-1, with D possibly being TRBD2 (6 bases). The CDR3 covers 15 residues. CDR1 and CDR2 (germline): SGDLS, YYNGEE. Deletions cut 4 bases from V and 2 bases from J, with 13 bases between. The CDR3: CASSPTGGTYNEQFF. The CDR3 DNA follows: TGTGCCAGCAGCCCCACGGGCGGGACCTACAATGAGCAGTTCTTC.

The chain employs TRBV6-5 and TRBJ2-7; 7 bases align to TRBD2. From germline, CDR1 is MNHEY and CDR2 SVGAGI. After removal of 6 bases from V and 2 bases from J, the junction contained 10 bases not matched to a gene. The CDR3 loop spans 15 amino acids. The CDR3: CASSPFMAGAYEQYF. The CDR3 nucleotides are TGTGCCAGCAGCCCCTTTATGGCGGGGGCCTACGAGCAGTACTTC.

The chain carries TRBV21-1 and TRBJ2-4; the DNA was not compared with TRBD2, the D call given in the table. TRBV21-1 is termed a pseudogene. The CDR3 covers 16 residues. The CDR3 DNA is TGTGCCAGCAGCAAGGGACTAGCGGGGGGTAAAAACATTCAGTACTTC. It specifies CASSKGLAGGKNIQYF.

The chain links TRBV29-1 to TRBJ2-5; TRBD2 might be the D (7 bases). The CDR3 contains 13 residues. Trimming removed 4 bases at V and 4 bases at J, with 13 bases between. CDR1 and CDR2 (germline): SQVTM, ANQGSEA. The CDR3 reads CSVVGGQGETQYF. The CDR3 DNA is TGCAGCGTTGTCGGGGGGCAGGGAGAGACCCAGTACTTC.

The V call is TRBV2, the J call TRBJ2-5, with D unclear. CDR1 and CDR2 from the germline V gene are SNHLY and FYNNEI. The CDR3 extends over 14 amino acids. The V end was cut by 8 bases, the J end by 5 bases, with 18 bases between. CDR3 bases: TGTGCCAGCGGCCTAGGTTCTTCGCGTGAGACCCAGTACTTC. The encoded protein is CASGLGSSRETQYF.

V is TRBV27 and J is TRBJ2-7; 14 nucleotides match TRBD2. CDR1 is MNHEY and CDR2 is SMNVEV in the germline V gene (reference sequence). V shed 5 bases, J shed 1 base, and the junction held 1 base outside the gene matches. CDR3 length: 15 amino acids. CDR3 region: CASSRLAGGSYEQYF. CDR3 coding DNA: TGTGCCAGCAGTCGACTAGCGGGAGGGTCCTACGAGCAGTACTTC.

V gene TRBV2 combines with J gene TRBJ2-7, with 9 bases matching TRBD2. This CDR3 is built from 13 residues. The germline gives CDR1 SNHLY, CDR2 FYNNEI. V lost 3 bases and J lost 4; bases outside the gene matches: 1. CDR3 amino acids: CASSELAGYEQYF. The DNA of the CDR3 is TGTGCCAGCAGTGAGCTAGCGGGGTACGAGCAGTACTTC.

This chain joins TRBV4-1 and TRBJ2-7; 7 bases line up with TRBD2. CDR1 MGHRA and CDR2 YSYEKL come from the germline V gene. The V gene end was trimmed by 4 bases and the J gene end by 3 bases; junction bases not matched to a gene: 0. The CDR3 totals 12 residues. CDR3 bases: TGCGCCAGCAGCCCTAGCGGCTACGAGCAGTACTTC. It encodes CASSPSGYEQYF.

This chain connects TRBV6-5 to TRBJ1-1, with 8 bases aligning to TRBD1. Germline-derived CDR1 and CDR2 are MNHEY and SVGAGI. With V trimmed by 7 bases and J by 8 bases, 12 bases remained unmatched. This CDR3 is built from 14 residues. The DNA for the CDR3 is TGTGCCAGCATAGGCAGGGGGCGGTTATACGAAGCTTTCTTT. This codes for CASIGRGRLYEAFF.

The chain carries TRBV2 and TRBJ1-5, with a weak D call TRBD1 (5 bases). V was pared by 6 bases and J by 5 bases, with 17 bases between. The CDR3 runs to 15 residues. The germline V gene encodes CDR1 SNHLY and CDR2 FYNNEI. The DNA of the CDR3 is TGTGCCAGCAGCTCCCCACGGGGGGGGTATCAGCCCCAGCATTTT. It specifies CASSSPRGGYQPQHF.

This clone is labeled as medium-sized (0.01 to 0.1%). This sequence joins TRBV7-9 and TRBJ1-5; unclear D gene. V was pared by 1 base and J by 2 bases, with 6 bases between. Germline V CDR1 and CDR2: SEHNR, FQNEAQ (reference sequence). The CDR3 spans 14 residues. CDR3 region: CASSLESGNQPQHF. In DNA form, the CDR3 reads TGTGCCAGCAGCTTAGAATCGGGCAATCAGCCCCAGCATTTT.

The chain is built from TRBV7-9 and TRBJ1-1; 8 bases match TRBD1. Per the germline V gene, CDR1 is SEHNR and CDR2 is FQNEAQ (reference sequence). Trimming cost V 5 bases and J 6 bases; bases outside gene matches: 8. The CDR3 loop spans 14 amino acids. The CDR3 DNA reads as TGTGCCAGCAGCCGACAGGGGTCCTTCCCTGAAGCTTTCTTT. Its protein is CASSRQGSFPEAFF.

The chain uses TRBV5-1 and TRBJ2-1; 11 bases match TRBD1. The CDR3 totals 15 residues. The germline gives CDR1 SGHRS, CDR2 YFSETQ. V gave up 4 bases and J gave up 9 bases; unmatched junction bases: 9. The CDR3 here is CASSNQDRGRGEQFF. CDR3 in DNA: TGCGCCAGCAGCAACCAGGACAGGGGGCGCGGTGAGCAGTTCTTC.

This clone occurred a few times. The chain joins TRBV3-1 (or the pseudogene TRBV3-2) to TRBJ2-1; D is ambiguous. The CDR3 totals 12 residues. The V end lost 2 bases, the J end lost 5 bases, and 4 bases lay between the germline ends. CDR1 is LGHDT, CDR2 YNNKEL, per germline (reference sequence). CDR3 sequence: CASSQRDNEQFF. CDR3 nucleotides: TGTGCCAGCAGCCAACGAGACAATGAGCAGTTCTTC.

This chain links TRBV7-8 with TRBJ2-7; TRBD1 matches 7 bases. In germline, CDR1 is SGHVS, CDR2 FQNEAQ. The CDR3 runs 13 residues. The trim removed 4 bases at V and 9 bases at J, leaving 9 bases unmatched. The CDR3, as DNA: TGTGCCAGCAGCTGGGAAAACAGGGGTGGGCAGTACTTC. Its protein product is CASSWENRGGQYF.

The V call is TRBV5-1, the J call TRBJ1-5, with a possible D match to TRBD1 (5 bases). Germline lookup yields CDR1 SGHRS and CDR2 YFSETQ. This CDR3 is built from 15 residues. Trimming shortened V by 0 bases and J by 5 bases, and 12 bases separated the two germline ends. The DNA of the CDR3 is TGCGCCAGCAGCTTGGCCGGGGGGGATCATCAGCCCCAGCATTTT. Its protein product is CASSLAGGDHQPQHF. Filled out from reference TRBV5-1 and TRBJ1-5, the complete variable domain reads KAGVTQTPRYLIKTRGQQVTLSCSPISGHRSVSWYQQTPGQGLQFLFEYFSETQRNKGNFPGRFSGRQFSNSRSEMNVSTLELGDSALYLCASSLAGGDHQPQHFGDGTRLSIL.

The gene calls are TRBV19 and TRBJ2-1, with 7 bases matching TRBD2. Germline values: CDR1 LNHDA, CDR2 SQIVND (reference sequence). V was clipped by 6 bases and J by 7 bases; unmatched bases: 6. The length of the CDR3 is 13 residues. The CDR3 sequence is CASSLWEGNEQFF. Written as DNA, the CDR3 is TGTGCCAGTAGCCTCTGGGAGGGGAATGAGCAGTTCTTC.

V and J are TRBV3-1 (or the pseudogene TRBV3-2) and TRBJ2-5; the D gene is possibly TRBD2 (6 bases). The germline V and J ends were trimmed by 10 bases and 5 bases, with 11 bases remaining between them. Germline V gives CDR1 LGHDT, CDR2 YNNKEL (reference sequence). The length of the CDR3 is 11 residues. The CDR3 coding sequence is TGTGCCATCGGGAGCCGGGAGACCCAGTACTTC. This translates into CAIGSRETQYF.